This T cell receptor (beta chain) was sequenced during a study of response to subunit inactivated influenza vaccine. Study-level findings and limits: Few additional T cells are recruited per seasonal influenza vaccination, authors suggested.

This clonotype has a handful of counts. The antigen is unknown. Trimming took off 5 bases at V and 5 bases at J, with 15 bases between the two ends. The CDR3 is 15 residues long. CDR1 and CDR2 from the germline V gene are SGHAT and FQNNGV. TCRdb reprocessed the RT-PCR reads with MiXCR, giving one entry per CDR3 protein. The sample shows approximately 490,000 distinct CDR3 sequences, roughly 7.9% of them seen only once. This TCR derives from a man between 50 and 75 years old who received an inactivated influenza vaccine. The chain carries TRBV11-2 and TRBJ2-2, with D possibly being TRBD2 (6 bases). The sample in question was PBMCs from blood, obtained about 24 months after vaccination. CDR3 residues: CASSNGVRGTGELFF. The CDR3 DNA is TGTGCCAGCAGCAATGGGGTGCGGGGAACCGGGGAGCTGTTTTTT.